These T cell receptor beta chains were read from a single sample in a study of T cell repertoires in cytomegalovirus infection. TCRdb reprocessed the reads via MiXCR and lists one record per CDR3 protein. The table includes around 350,000 distinct CDR3 sequences, around 18% detected once. The sequenced sample consisted of PBMCs. The receptors were gathered from a human donor in good health (CMV status not recorded). Some clones in this sample may be carry-over from other donors' samples. Each CDR3 is given with its conserved first and last residue. Fields, in order: clone size, D gene, V gene, J gene, CDR3 length, CDR3 DNA, CDR3 protein. D genes are given only for firm matches. The size field is filled for only some rows; it gives once, few, many or a size class.

>.|TRBD2|TRBV6-2/TRBV6-3|TRBJ2-5|16
TGTGCCAGCAGTGCCCGGACTAGCGGGTACCAAGAGACCCAGTACTTC
CASSARTSGYQETQYF
>few|TRBD2|TRBV7-2|TRBJ2-1|11
TGTGCCAGCAGCTGGGGGGGGGAGCAGTTCTTC
CASSWGGEQFF
>.|.|TRBV9|TRBJ2-5|14
TGTGCCAGCAGCGTAGCTCCTAGCCGGGAGACCCAGTACTTC
CASSVAPSRETQYF
>.|.|TRBV20-1|TRBJ2-7|12
TGCAGTGCTAGTACGGGGAGTGGCGAGCAGTACTTC
CSASTGSGEQYF
>.|.|TRBV7-4|TRBJ2-3|15
TGTGCCAGCAGCTTAGAGGCGGGGATCACAGATACGCAGTATTTT
CASSLEAGITDTQYF
>.|.|TRBV28|TRBJ1-4|17
TGTGCCAGCAGTTTCTCTAACCGGGGGTTTGAAGATGAAAAACTGTTTTTT
CASSFSNRGFEDEKLFF
>.|TRBD2|TRBV29-1|TRBJ2-5|16
TGCAGCGTTGAGGGGACTAGCGGGGGGCCTCAAGAGACCCAGTACTTC
CSVEGTSGGPQETQYF
>.|TRBD1|TRBV6-8|TRBJ2-2|16
TGTGCCAGCAGTATATCGACAGGGGACATCACCGGGGAGCTGTTTTTT
CASSISTGDITGELFF
>.|.|TRBV2|TRBJ1-4|12
TGTGCCAGCGCATACTCCCAGGAGGGAGGCATTTTT
CASAYSQEGGIF
>many|.|TRBV6-5|TRBJ2-7|13
TGTGCCAGCAGTTACGACAGCACCTACGAGCAGTACTTC
CASSYDSTYEQYF
>.|TRBD1|TRBV20-1|TRBJ2-5|15
TGCAGTGCCCCACTGGGGACAGGGAAATTAGAGACCCAGTACTTC
CSAPLGTGKLETQYF
>.|.|TRBV6-2/TRBV6-3|TRBJ1-1|16
TGTGCCAGCAGTTACTCACAAGGCGGGTGGAGGACTGAAGCTTTCTTT
CASSYSQGGWRTEAFF
>.|TRBD1|TRBV6-1|TRBJ2-3|15
TGTGCCAGCAAAAGACAGGGTAGTCGTACAGATACGCAGTATTTT
CASKRQGSRTDTQYF
>.|TRBD1|TRBV20-1|TRBJ1-1|15
TGCAGTGCTAGAGACCGCTCCGGGACAGGGACTGAAGCTTTCTTT
CSARDRSGTGTEAFF
>many|TRBD2|TRBV7-8|TRBJ2-5|17
TGTGCCAGCAGCTTAGAAAGGACTAGCGGAGGGCGAGAGACCCAGTACTTC
CASSLERTSGGRETQYF
>few|.|TRBV12-5|TRBJ2-5|16
TGTGCTAGTGCCCCTAAAGACAGGAAGGTCACAGAGACCCAGTACTTC
CASAPKDRKVTETQYF
>many|.|TRBV12-3/TRBV12-4|TRBJ1-2|11
TGTGCCAGCAGTTTCGGGTCATCCTACACCTTC
CASSFGSSYTF
>few|.|TRBV27|TRBJ2-7|13
TGTGCCAGCAGTTTACGCGGCTCTACCGGGCAGTACTTC
CASSLRGSTGQYF
>.|.|TRBV29-1|TRBJ2-5|15
TGCAGCGTTACCGGTAGGGGAGGTCACCAAGAGACCCAGTACTTC
CSVTGRGGHQETQYF
>.|TRBD1|TRBV29-1|TRBJ1-2|12
TGCAGCGTTGAGGGACAGGGCTTGGGCTACACCTTC
CSVEGQGLGYTF
>.|.|TRBV29-1|TRBJ1-2|14
TGCAGCGTTGAAGATCTCGGGAAAGGGTATGGCTACACCTTC
CSVEDLGKGYGYTF
>.|TRBD2|TRBV10-2|TRBJ2-5|17
TGCGCCAGCAGTGACTCCTATGGCGGGGGGCGGGTAGAGACCCAGTACTTC
CASSDSYGGGRVETQYF
>.|.|TRBV20-1|TRBJ2-2|16
TGCAGTGCTAGAGACAGGGCCTATCCGAACACCGGGGAGCTGTTTTTT
CSARDRAYPNTGELFF
>many|TRBD1|TRBV7-2|TRBJ1-4|14
TGTGCCAGCAGCTCCGGCAGGGGGCATGAAAAACTGTTTTTT
CASSSGRGHEKLFF
>few|.|TRBV20-1|TRBJ1-1|13
TGCAGTGCTAGTTTTAACACCTACACTGAAGCTTTCTTT
CSASFNTYTEAFF
>many|.|TRBV7-6|TRBJ2-7|15
TGTGCCAGCAGCCCCGACGGAGTGGTCCTCTACGAGCAGTACTTC
CASSPDGVVLYEQYF
>few|TRBD2|TRBV7-2|TRBJ2-2|16
TGTGCCAGCAGCTTAGATCCAGCGGGAAACACCGGGGAGCTGTTTTTT
CASSLDPAGNTGELFF
>few|TRBD1|TRBV9|TRBJ2-7|15
TGTGCCAGCAGCGTAGGCCCGACAGGGGCGCACGAGCAGTACTTC
CASSVGPTGAHEQYF
>many|.|TRBV7-6|TRBJ2-1|15
TGTGCCAGCAGCTTAGGGGGAGTCTCCTACAATGAGCAGTTCTTC
CASSLGGVSYNEQFF
>few|TRBD1|TRBV3-1|TRBJ2-4|16
TGTGCCAGCAGCCAAGAGGCACCGGACAGGGGGAACATTCAGTACTTC
CASSQEAPDRGNIQYF
>few|TRBD2|TRBV18|TRBJ2-3|15
TGTGCCAGCTCACGGGCTAGCGGGGGCACAGATACGCAGTATTTT
CASSRASGGTDTQYF
>many|.|TRBV2|TRBJ2-5|12
TGTGCCAGCAGTGACGCGGAAGAGACCCAGTACTTC
CASSDAEETQYF
>many|.|TRBV7-2|TRBJ1-2|12
TGTGCCAGCAGCCCTCGTTCCTATGGCTACACCTTC
CASSPRSYGYTF
>once|TRBD2|TRBV5-6|TRBJ2-1|15
TGTGCCAGCAGCTTGATGTCTAGCGGAAACAATGAGCAGTTCTTC
CASSLMSSGNNEQFF
>.|TRBD2|TRBV20-1|TRBJ2-3|16
TGCAGTGCCTCGGTGAGGACTAGCGGGGGGCCGGATACGCAGTATTTT
CSASVRTSGGPDTQYF
>few|TRBD1|TRBV28|TRBJ2-7|15
TGTGCCAGCAGTTTTACAGGGGTCGGCCGCTACGAGCAGTACTTC
CASSFTGVGRYEQYF
>many|TRBD1|TRBV7-2|TRBJ1-1|14
TGTGCCAGCAGCAAGACAGGGGGAAACACTGAAGCTTTCTTT
CASSKTGGNTEAFF
>.|TRBD1|TRBV18|TRBJ2-1|17
TGTGCCAGCTCACCGAGGACAGGGGGCGCGAATTACAATGAGCAGTTCTTC
CASSPRTGGANYNEQFF
>many|.|TRBV6-6|TRBJ1-2|15
TGTGCCAGCAGTTACAGTCCAGGGATAACGCGAGGCTACACCTTC
CASSYSPGITRGYTF
>.|TRBD1|TRBV12-3/TRBV12-4|TRBJ1-6|14
TGTGCCACCCGCTCCAGGGGGCTAGGTTCACCCCTCCACTTT
CATRSRGLGSPLHF
>few|.|TRBV10-3|TRBJ2-7|13
TGTGCCACCACAACGGGGGAACCCTACGAGCAGTACTTC
CATTTGEPYEQYF
>many|TRBD2|TRBV7-2|TRBJ2-1|15
TGTGCCAGCAGCGAGCCGGGACTAGCCGTTTACGAGCAGTTCTTC
CASSEPGLAVYEQFF
>.|.|TRBV5-6|TRBJ2-3|17
TGTGCCAGCAGTTCTGACAGGTCTAGGAAACCCACAGATACGCAGTATTTT
CASSSDRSRKPTDTQYF
>.|TRBD1|TRBV20-1|TRBJ2-7|13
TGCAGTGCTAGACCCGCGGACAGGGGCGAGCAGTACTTC
CSARPADRGEQYF